This T cell receptor (beta chain) is drawn from a study of blood T cell repertoires in COVID-19. Clones were sequenced by immunoSEQ multiplex PCR, and TCRdb holds only the in-frame ones, with some missing. The table has approximately 290,000 clones, 70% to 90% seen once; the top ten hold 4.3%. V was pared by 4 bases and J by 8 bases, with 3 bases of the junction left unmatched. Germline V gene lookup returns CDR1 SGHVS and CDR2 FQNEAQ. This CDR3 comprises 13 residues. What was sequenced was PBMCs or T cells enriched from blood (not recorded which). This rearrangement joins TRBV7-8 to TRBJ1-2; TRBD1 matches 11 bases. This receptor was taken from a woman aged 30 to 39 who had recovered from COVID-19. The CDR3 here is CASSSDRGHGYTF. CDR3 bases: TGTGCCAGCAGCTCGGACAGGGGGCACGGCTACACCTTC.